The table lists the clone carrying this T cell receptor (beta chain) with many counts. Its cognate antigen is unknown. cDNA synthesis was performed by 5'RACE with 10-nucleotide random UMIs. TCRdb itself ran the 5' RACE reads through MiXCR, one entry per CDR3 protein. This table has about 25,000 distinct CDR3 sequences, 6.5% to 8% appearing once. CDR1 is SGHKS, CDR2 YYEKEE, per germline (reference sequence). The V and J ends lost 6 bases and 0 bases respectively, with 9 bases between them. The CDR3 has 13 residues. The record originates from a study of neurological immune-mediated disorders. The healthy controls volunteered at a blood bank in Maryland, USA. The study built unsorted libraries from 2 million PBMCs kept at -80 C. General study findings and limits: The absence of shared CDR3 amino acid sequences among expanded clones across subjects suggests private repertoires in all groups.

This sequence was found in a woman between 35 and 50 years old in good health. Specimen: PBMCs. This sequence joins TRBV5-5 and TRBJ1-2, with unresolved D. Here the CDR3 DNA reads TGTGCCAGCACCCCGGAAGCTAACTATGGCTACACCTTC. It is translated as CASTPEANYGYTF.